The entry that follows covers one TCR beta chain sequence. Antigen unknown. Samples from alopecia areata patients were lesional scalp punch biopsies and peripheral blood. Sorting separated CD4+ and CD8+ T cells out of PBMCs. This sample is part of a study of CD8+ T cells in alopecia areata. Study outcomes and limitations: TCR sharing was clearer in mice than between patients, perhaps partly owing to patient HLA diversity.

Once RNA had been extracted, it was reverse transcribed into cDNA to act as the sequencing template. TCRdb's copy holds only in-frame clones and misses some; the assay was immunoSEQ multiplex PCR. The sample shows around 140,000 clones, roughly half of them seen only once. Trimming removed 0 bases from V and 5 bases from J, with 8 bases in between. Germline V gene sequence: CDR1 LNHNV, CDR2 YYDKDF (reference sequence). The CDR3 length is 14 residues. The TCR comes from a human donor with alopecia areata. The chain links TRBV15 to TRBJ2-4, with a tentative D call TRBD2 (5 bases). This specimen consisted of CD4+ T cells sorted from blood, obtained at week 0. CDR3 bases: TGTGCCACCAGCAGAGATCCCGGGGAAAACATTCAGTACTTC. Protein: CATSRDPGENIQYF.